What follows are 23 T cell receptor beta chains derived from one specimen sequenced in a study of T cells in Graves' hyperthyroidism and ophthalmopathy. Researchers took RNA transcripts and amplified the TCR beta CDR3 regions from them. The TCR CDR3 was amplified in a first-round RT-PCR using the HTBI primer set. TCRdb fed the multiplex PCR reads into MiXCR, producing one record per CDR3 protein. The table includes approximately 380,000 distinct CDR3 sequences, around 15% detected once. The sequencing sample was made of blood. These receptors all come from a man aged 50 to 59 with Graves' ophthalmopathy.

V gene TRBV19 combines with J gene TRBJ1-5; TRBD1 matches 7 bases. Per the germline V gene, CDR1 is LNHDA and CDR2 is SQIVND (reference sequence). The CDR3 is 16 residues long. V lost 3 bases to trimming and J lost 7 bases; unmatched junction nucleotides: 12. CDR3 in DNA: TGTGCCAGTAGTATCGCCGTACAGGGGAGCGGGCAGCCCCAGCATTTT. This gives the protein CASSIAVQGSGQPQHF.

In its sample, this clonotype was seen many times. This rearrangement joins TRBV5-1 to TRBJ2-7; 10 nucleotides agree with TRBD2. The J segment lost 5 bases and the V segment lost 5 bases, leaving 16 bases of the junction unmatched. This CDR3 has 17 amino acids. The germline CDR1 and CDR2 sequences are SGHRS and YFSETQ. CDR3 sequence (DNA): TGCGCCAGCAGTCACCGACTAGCGGGTGGGGGAGTCAACGAGCAGTACTTC. Translated, it gives CASSHRLAGGGVNEQYF.

This clonotype was observed at least ten times. V gene TRBV13 combines with J gene TRBJ2-3, with a possible D match to TRBD2 (6 bases). This CDR3 region has 15 residues. V dropped 2 bases and J dropped 0 bases, with 9 bases sitting between them. From germline, CDR1 is PRHDT and CDR2 FYEKMQ (reference sequence). The CDR3 bases are TGTGCCAGCAGCTTAAAAAGCGGGAGCACAGATACGCAGTATTTT. It yields the protein CASSLKSGSTDTQYF.

CDR3 residues: CASSFPTATEQFF. CDR3 sequence (DNA): TGTGCCAGCAGCTTTCCGACGGCCACTGAGCAGTTCTTC. This chain links TRBV3-1 with TRBJ2-1; D is undetermined. With 5 bases removed from V and 9 bases from J, the gap between germline ends came to 14 bases. Germline V gene lookup returns CDR1 LGHDT and CDR2 YNNKEL (reference sequence). The CDR3 loop spans 13 amino acids.

This clonotype was counted ten times or more. The V gene is TRBV19, the J gene TRBJ2-1, with 11 bases identical to TRBD2. Germline V lookup: CDR1 LNHDA, CDR2 SQIVND (reference sequence). V lost 7 bases and J lost 2; bases outside the gene matches: 10. The CDR3 extends over 17 amino acids. The CDR3 loop is CASTKNSGLAAYNEQFF. DNA of the CDR3: TGTGCCAGTACCAAGAATTCGGGACTAGCGGCCTACAATGAGCAGTTCTTC. Full variable domain (missing parts from reference TRBV19 and TRBJ2-1): DGGITQSPKYLFRKEGQNVTLSCEQNLNHDAMYWYRQDPGQGLRLIYYSQIVNDFQKGDIAEGYSVSREKKESFPLTVTSAQKNPTAFYLCASTKNSGLAAYNEQFFGPGTRLTVL.

Worth noting for this clonotype: The junction differs from germline at one of its ends, possibly a read error. The CDR3 DNA is TGTACCAGCAGTCCTCAACAGATCTCCTATGGCTACACCTTC. This translates into CTSSPQQISYGYTF. The genes are TRBV6-1 and TRBJ1-2, with D unresolved. CDR1 and CDR2 from the germline V gene are MNHNS and SASEGT. This CDR3 has 14 amino acids.

At least ten counts were recorded for this clonotype. The J gene is TRBJ2-3, the V gene TRBV9; possible D gene TRBD1, 6 bases. Per the germline V gene, CDR1 is SGDLS and CDR2 is YYNGEE. The V end lost 1 base, the J end lost 0 bases, and 15 bases lay between the germline ends. This CDR3 is built from 17 residues. The CDR3 bases are TGTGCCAGCAGCGTATCATCAGGGGTCCTGAGCACAGATACGCAGTATTTT. Protein product: CASSVSSGVLSTDTQYF.

Points on this clonotype: A much larger clone differs by one base, so this may be a read error. V is TRBV11-1 and J is TRBJ2-7; TRBD2 agrees at 7 bases. J lost 3 bases, V lost 6 bases, and 8 bases had no gene match. The CDR3 spans 14 residues. CDR1 is SGHAT, CDR2 FQDESV, per germline (reference sequence). The CDR3 DNA is TGTGCCAGCAGACGAACTAGCGCGGGCTACGAGCAGTACGTC. Its protein is CASRRTSAGYEQYV.

This clonotype occurred a few times. This sequence joins TRBV20-1 and TRBJ2-3; D not resolved. Germline V lookup: CDR1 DFQATT, CDR2 SNEGSKA (reference sequence). The CDR3 extends over 19 amino acids. V lost 3 bases to trimming and J lost 0 bases, with 25 bases between them. CDR3 nucleotides: TGCAGTGCTAGTAACGTGAGATTATTCAGGATCACTAGCACAGATACGCAGTATTTT. Protein: CSASNVRLFRITSTDTQYF.

This clonotype was detected ten times or more. The rearrangement links TRBV2 to TRBJ1-1, with D possibly matching TRBD1 (6 bases). Trimming stripped 6 bases from V and 1 base from J, with 9 bases between. The CDR3 totals 13 residues. Germline V gene lookup returns CDR1 SNHLY and CDR2 FYNNEI. The CDR3 DNA reads TGTGCCAGCAGAAGGACAGCGAACACTGAAGCTTTCTTT. Its protein is CASRRTANTEAFF.

This clonotype was observed a handful of times. This chain links TRBV24-1 with TRBJ2-1; 8 bases line up with TRBD2. Germline assignment: CDR1 KGHDR and CDR2 SFDVKD. The CDR3 runs to 15 residues. V lost 7 bases, J lost 3 bases, and 7 bases stayed unmatched. The CDR3 region is CATSAGLGVYNEQFF. For the CDR3, the DNA is TGTGCCACCAGCGCGGGACTAGGGGTCTACAATGAGCAGTTCTTC.

This clonotype appeared many times. The chain links TRBV28 to TRBJ2-3; 12 nucleotides agree with TRBD1. The length of the CDR3 is 15 residues. CDR1 and CDR2 (germline): MDHEN, SYDVKM. The V gene end was trimmed by 6 bases and the J gene end by 4 bases; junction bases not matched to a gene: 5. The CDR3 spells CASRRGTGGSDTQYF. DNA for the CDR3: TGTGCCAGCAGACGGGGGACAGGGGGCTCAGATACGCAGTATTTT.

This clonotype came up many times. The chain couples TRBV30 to TRBJ2-7, with TRBD2 matching 9 bases. The CDR3 has 15 amino acids. Per germline, CDR1 GTSNPN and CDR2 SVGIG (reference sequence). The J segment lost 5 bases and the V segment lost 2 bases, leaving 10 bases of the junction unmatched. CDR3 sequence reads: CAWSSPGLAINEQYF. In DNA, the CDR3 is TGTGCCTGGAGTTCACCGGGACTAGCTATTAACGAGCAGTACTTC.

This clonotype was counted many times. V gene TRBV3-1 combines with J gene TRBJ2-7; D uncertain. Trimming left V 1 base short and J 0 bases short, with 7 bases between. The CDR3 runs 14 residues. The V gene's germline CDR1 is LGHDT and CDR2 YNNKEL (reference sequence). The CDR3 sequence: CASSQASLSYEQYF. The CDR3 region has the DNA TGTGCCAGCAGCCAAGCCAGTCTCTCCTACGAGCAGTACTTC.

This rearrangement joins TRBV5-8 to TRBJ2-7; TRBD2 is a possible D gene (5 bases). The CDR3 contains 15 residues. The germline V gene encodes CDR1 SGHTS and CDR2 YDEGEE. V shed 0 bases and J shed 2 bases, with 12 bases lying between them. DNA for the CDR3: TGTGCCAGCAGCTTGGAGGTCGGGAAAACCTACGAGCAGTACTTC. Protein product: CASSLEVGKTYEQYF.

In its sample, this clonotype was seen many times. The V call is TRBV5-1, the J call TRBJ2-2; D call uncertain. The V gene's germline CDR1 is SGHRS and CDR2 YFSETQ. Trimming took off 1 base at V and 0 bases at J, with 7 bases between the two ends. The CDR3 covers 15 residues. Written as DNA, the CDR3 is TGCGCCAGCAGCTTGTCTAATCCGAACACCGGGGAGCTGTTTTTT. It codes for CASSLSNPNTGELFF.

In its sample, this clonotype was seen many times. The rearrangement links TRBV6-5 to TRBJ2-3, with 16 bases lining up with TRBD2. CDR3 length: 19 residues. CDR1 and CDR2 (germline): MNHEY, SVGAGI. J lost 0 bases, V lost 0 bases, and 3 bases had no gene match. The CDR3: CASSYSMGLAGGSTDTQYF. CDR3 in DNA: TGTGCCAGCAGTTACTCGATGGGACTAGCGGGAGGGAGCACAGATACGCAGTATTTT.

On this clonotype: This could be a read error, since a much larger clone is one nucleotide away. The CDR3 carries no conserved terminal phenylalanine or tryptophan, so it likely arises from a read error. This rearrangement joins TRBV18 to TRBJ2-7; the match to TRBD1 covers 9 bases. CDR1 and CDR2 (germline): KGHSH, LQKENI. CDR3 length: 13 amino acids. The J segment lost 3 bases and the V segment lost 5 bases, leaving 2 bases of the junction unmatched. The CDR3 here is CASSSTGGYEQYS. The CDR3 DNA follows: TGTGCCAGCTCATCGACAGGGGGCTACGAGCAGTACTCC.

This clonotype has ten or more counts. The chain employs TRBV29-1 and TRBJ2-3; no reliable D call. V lost 2 bases and J 2 bases, leaving 11 bases between the germline ends. The CDR3 length is 14 residues. Germline V gene lookup returns CDR1 SQVTM and CDR2 ANQGSEA. CDR3 protein: CSVEKAAHTDTQYF. DNA for the CDR3: TGCAGCGTTGAAAAAGCAGCCCACACAGATACGCAGTATTTT.

V usage is TRBV5-1 and J usage is TRBJ2-5, with 7 bases lining up with TRBD1. The germline V gene encodes CDR1 SGHRS and CDR2 YFSETQ. V lost 4 bases and J lost 6; bases outside the gene matches: 6. This CDR3 region has 13 residues. CDR3 in amino acids: CASSQGQLKTQYF. The CDR3 DNA reads TGCGCCAGCAGCCAGGGACAGCTGAAGACCCAGTACTTC.

There are many counts of this clonotype. V gene TRBV2 combines with J gene TRBJ2-1; 9 bases map to TRBD2. Germline CDR1 SNHLY, CDR2 FYNNEI. V was clipped by 3 bases and J by 8 bases; unmatched bases: 8. This CDR3 region has 15 residues. CDR3 bases: TGTGCCAGCAGTGATGAGGCGGGAGGGACGGATGAGCAGTTCTTC. Translated: CASSDEAGGTDEQFF.

The chain employs TRBV10-3 and TRBJ2-1, with 7 bases identical to TRBD2. Germline CDR1 ENHRY, CDR2 SYGVKD. This CDR3 is 17 amino acids long. V lost 0 bases and J lost 2; bases outside the gene matches: 7. The CDR3 protein is CAISESMLREPYNEQFF. The CDR3 DNA sequence: TGTGCCATCAGTGAGTCGATGCTGCGGGAGCCCTACAATGAGCAGTTCTTC.

This chain uses TRBV29-1 with TRBJ1-2, with 8 bases that match TRBD1. The CDR3 is 12 residues long. Germline CDR1 and CDR2: SQVTM and ANQGSEA. Trimming removed 7 bases from V and 2 bases from J; junction bases left unmatched: 3. The CDR3 DNA is TGCAGCGGCGACAGGGGAAACTATGGCTACACCTTC. It yields the protein CSGDRGNYGYTF.